The 18 T cell receptor beta chains below all came from one sample that was sequenced in a study of OX40 agonist ivuxolimab in advanced cancers. The method was immunoSEQ multiplex PCR; TCRdb's version includes in-frame clones alone and lacks a portion of them. The sample records 15,000 to 20,000 clones, around 85% being singletons. This specimen was CD4+ or CD8+ T cells sorted from blood, taken in a trial of the OX40 agonist ivuxolimab. These receptors came from an adult with an advanced solid tumor such as melanoma, head and neck, liver or kidney cancer.

V gene TRBV11-2 combines with J gene TRBJ1-2; TRBD1 matches at 10 bases. V shed 4 bases and J 0 bases; nucleotides not matched to a gene: 5. Looked up from germline, CDR1 is SGHAT and CDR2 is FQNNGV. The CDR3 runs 16 residues. The CDR3: CASSWGQGIPNYGYTF. As DNA, the CDR3 is TGTGCCAGCAGCTGGGGACAGGGGATCCCTAACTATGGCTACACCTTC.

The rearrangement joins TRBV14 to TRBJ2-1; possibly TRBD1 or TRBD2 for D (5 bases each). The CDR3 contains 16 residues. Germline loops: CDR1 SGHDN, CDR2 FVKESK. Deletions cut 4 bases from V and 0 bases from J, with 13 bases between. DNA for the CDR3: TGTGCCAGCAGCCCCTGGGACGGAAGCTCCTACAATGAGCAGTTCTTC. This gives the protein CASSPWDGSSYNEQFF.

Sample share makes this clone medium-sized. The chain carries TRBV11-3 and TRBJ2-1; 9 nucleotides match TRBD2. There are 16 residues in the CDR3. Looked up from germline, CDR1 is SGHNT and CDR2 is YENEEA. The J segment lost 10 bases and the V segment lost 0 bases, leaving 10 bases of the junction unmatched. This CDR3 reads CASSLDRLAGIQEQFF. CDR3 nucleotides: TGTGCCAGCAGCTTAGATCGTCTAGCGGGAATCCAAGAGCAGTTCTTC.

This chain links TRBV28 with TRBJ1-5; D is possibly TRBD1 (5 bases). Trimming pared 8 bases from V and 4 bases from J, leaving 18 bases between. The V gene's germline CDR1 is MDHEN and CDR2 SYDVKM. The CDR3 spans 15 residues. The CDR3 nucleotides are TGTGCCAGCCGCCGCTTGGGGCAGGGAAATCAGCCCCAGCATTTT. It encodes CASRRLGQGNQPQHF.

This clone was detected only once. The rearrangement joins TRBV2 to TRBJ2-7; D is possibly TRBD1 (5 bases). The V end lost 1 base, the J end lost 0 bases, and 10 bases lay between the germline ends. Per the germline V gene, CDR1 is SNHLY and CDR2 is FYNNEI. This CDR3 has 15 residues. CDR3 protein: CASSEEGNVSYEQYF. In nucleotides, the CDR3 is TGTGCCAGCAGTGAAGAGGGGAACGTCTCCTACGAGCAGTACTTC.

This clone appeared once. The CDR3 sequence is CASSKITGAPSYEQYF. CDR3 DNA sequence: TGTGCCAGCAGCAAGATAACAGGGGCCCCCTCCTACGAGCAGTACTTC. This chain uses TRBV7-9 with TRBJ2-7; TRBD1 agrees at 7 bases. Looked up from germline, CDR1 is SEHNR and CDR2 is FQNEAQ (reference sequence). The V and J ends lost 5 bases and 0 bases, in that order; junction bases with no gene match: 10. The CDR3 has 16 residues.

V and J are TRBV28 and TRBJ2-3; D gene ambiguous. The CDR3 length is 14 residues. The V end was cut by 1 base, the J end by 6 bases, with 11 bases between. Germline V lookup: CDR1 MDHEN, CDR2 SYDVKM. For the CDR3, the DNA is TGTGCCAGCAGTTTATATACAGAGCAGGATACGCAGTATTTT. Translating it yields CASSLYTEQDTQYF.

This clone is medium-sized. The chain joins TRBV19 to TRBJ1-1, with D unresolved. Per germline, CDR1 LNHDA and CDR2 SQIVND (reference sequence). The CDR3 is made up of 16 amino acids. V was trimmed by 2 bases and J by 11 bases, leaving 24 bases between them. For the CDR3, the DNA is TGTGCCAGTAGTATAAACTATAGTAGGGCACAATCATTGGCTTTCTTT. Its protein product is CASSINYSRAQSLAFF.

The gene calls are TRBV6-5 and TRBJ2-1, with D perhaps matching TRBD2 (6 bases). Trimming cost V 5 bases and J 9 bases, with 20 bases left between them. The CDR3 is 15 amino acids. CDR1 is MNHEY and CDR2 is SVGAGI in the germline V gene. CDR3 loop: CASSLSPGEGSEQFF. The CDR3 DNA sequence: TGTGCCAGCAGTCTCTCTCCGGGAGAAGGTAGTGAGCAGTTCTTC.

The genes are TRBV9 and TRBJ2-7; 7 bases agree with TRBD2. This CDR3 is 15 amino acids long. V shed 0 bases, J shed 1 base, and the junction held 4 bases outside the gene matches. Germline V gene data show CDR1 as SGDLS and CDR2 as YYNGEE. The CDR3 DNA follows: TGTGCCAGCAGCGTAGGGGCTAGCGGATCCTACGAGCAGTACTTC. Residues: CASSVGASGSYEQYF.

The CDR3 DNA sequence: TGTGCCAGCAGCGTAGGTCGGGAGCTTTCCTACGAGCAGTACTTC. Its translation: CASSVGRELSYEQYF. V usage is TRBV9 and J usage is TRBJ2-7; a weak D match, TRBD2 (6 bases). The CDR3 has 15 amino acids. V dropped 0 bases and J dropped 1 base, with 11 bases sitting between them. Germline CDR1 SGDLS, CDR2 YYNGEE. The variable domain in full, with the rest retrieved from reference TRBV9 and TRBJ2-7, is DSGVTQTPKHLITATGQRVTLRCSPRSGDLSVYWYQQSLDQGLQFLIQYYNGEERAKGNILERFSAQQFPDLHSELNLSSLELGDSALYFCASSVGRELSYEQYFGPGTRLTVT.

The V gene is TRBV6-5, the J gene TRBJ1-1, with D hard to call. The CDR3 length is 13 residues. In germline, CDR1 is MNHEY, CDR2 SVGAGI. Trimming shortened V by 5 bases and J by 10 bases, and 17 bases separated the two germline ends. The DNA for the CDR3 is TGTGCCAGCAGTGAAAGGGAGCATTCGGCAGCTTTCTTT. This sequence encodes CASSEREHSAAFF.

The chain links TRBV7-8 to TRBJ2-4, with 7 bases matching TRBD1. Germline CDR1 reads SGHVS; CDR2 reads FQNEAQ. Trimming at V came to 5 bases and at J to 2 bases, leaving 6 bases not matched to a gene. This CDR3 has 15 residues. The CDR3: CASSPGGLPKNIQYF. The CDR3 DNA reads as TGTGCCAGCAGCCCAGGGGGTCTACCCAAAAACATTCAGTACTTC.

This chain links TRBV29-1 with TRBJ2-1; D unresolved. Trimming shortened V by 6 bases and J by 2 bases, and 17 bases separated the two germline ends. The CDR3 sequence is 15 residues long. CDR1 is SQVTM, CDR2 ANQGSEA, per germline. CDR3 in DNA: TGCAGCGTCCTTAGACTGCGCAGGACCTACAATGAGCAGTTCTTC. Translation: CSVLRLRRTYNEQFF.

In this sample, this clone is large (0.1 to 1%). The chain is built from TRBV29-1 and TRBJ1-1, with a tentative D call TRBD1 (5 bases). The CDR3 runs 12 residues. Germline V lookup: CDR1 SQVTM, CDR2 ANQGSEA. Trimming pared 8 bases from V and 3 bases from J, leaving 13 bases between. For the CDR3, the DNA is TGCAGCTTCAGGGTAGCGGACACTGAAGCTTTCTTT. Its translation is CSFRVADTEAFF.

This chain links TRBV12-5 with TRBJ2-1, with 10 bases aligning to TRBD2. This CDR3 has 17 amino acids. V was clipped by 2 bases and J by 0 bases; unmatched bases: 4. CDR1 and CDR2 from the germline V gene are LGHNT and FRNRAP. CDR3 DNA: TGTGCTAGTGGTTTGACGGCTAGCGGGAGCTCCTACAATGAGCAGTTCTTC. Its translation is CASGLTASGSSYNEQFF.

The genes are TRBV13 and TRBJ2-7, with 12 bases that match TRBD2. The CDR3 length is 15 residues. Germline V gene lookup returns CDR1 PRHDT and CDR2 FYEKMQ (reference sequence). V trimming: 6 bases; J trimming: 3 bases; junction bases outside the gene matches: 6. Written as DNA, the CDR3 is TGTGCCAGCAGATGGACTAGCGGGGCCTTCTACGAGCAGTACTTC. It specifies CASRWTSGAFYEQYF.

This chain links TRBV11-2 with TRBJ2-3, with 7 bases lining up with TRBD2. Germline CDR1 SGHAT, CDR2 FQNNGV. The V segment lost 2 bases and the J segment 6 bases; nucleotides outside the gene matches: 8. The CDR3 is 15 amino acids. The CDR3, as DNA: TGTGCCAGCAGCTTAAACCGGGAGGACGGGGATACGCAGTATTTT. Its protein product is CASSLNREDGDTQYF.